This T cell receptor beta chain comes out of a study of technical replicates of blood from a few donors. Comments on this clone: Different DNA sequences within this sample yield the same CDR3.

Sequencing used immunoSEQ multiplex PCR; TCRdb keeps in-frame clones, though not all of them. The sample lists about 71,000 clones; approximately 97% were seen once. This clonotype originated in a human donor in good health. The sample comprised T cells isolated from PBMCs.

Here the CDR3 reads CASSDSGYGYTF. In nucleotides, the CDR3 is TGTGCCAGCAGTGACTCCGGGTATGGCTACACCTTC. The chain couples TRBV6-4 to TRBJ1-2; unclear D gene. The germline gives CDR1 MRHNA, CDR2 SNTAGT. The length of the CDR3 is 12 residues. Trimming stripped 0 bases from V and 5 bases from J, with 4 bases between.